Listed below are T cell receptor beta chains from one sample, sequenced in a study of T cell changes during pregnancy in multiple sclerosis. Assay used: immunoSEQ multiplex PCR; TCRdb lists only in-frame clones, some missing. The table lists approximately 100,000 clones, roughly 91% of them singletons. This specimen consisted of peripheral blood, obtained in the first trimester of pregnancy. The receptors derive from a female donor with multiple sclerosis, enrolled in a pregnancy study. Each CDR3 is given with its conserved first and last residue. A D gene is named only where the DNA matches it firmly. The size entry is marked missing in some rows and otherwise reads once, few, many or a size class.

abundance: .; d_gene: .; v_gene: TRBV5-5; j_gene: TRBJ1-1; CDR3nt: TGTGCCAGCAGCTTGACAGGGTTCGTAACTGAAGCTTTCTTT; CDR3aa: CASSLTGFVTEAFF
abundance: .; d_gene: TRBD2; v_gene: TRBV5-1; j_gene: TRBJ2-7; CDR3nt: TGCGCCAGCAGCTCGGGACTAGAACCCTACGAGCAGTACTTC; CDR3aa: CASSSGLEPYEQYF
abundance: .; d_gene: .; v_gene: TRBV30; j_gene: TRBJ2-3; CDR3nt: TGTGCCTGGAGTGTACAGGTAGCAGGGTGGGCCACAGATACGCAGTATTTT; CDR3aa: CAWSVQVAGWATDTQYF
abundance: .; d_gene: TRBD1; v_gene: TRBV18; j_gene: TRBJ2-5; CDR3nt: TGTGCCAGCTCACCGGCGATGGACAGGCTTCAAGAGACCCAGTACTTC; CDR3aa: CASSPAMDRLQETQYF
abundance: once; d_gene: TRBD1; v_gene: TRBV5-1; j_gene: TRBJ2-1; CDR3nt: TGCGCCAGCAGCTGGACAGGGGGCAATGAGCAGTTCTTC; CDR3aa: CASSWTGGNEQFF
abundance: .; d_gene: TRBD1; v_gene: TRBV6-1; j_gene: TRBJ1-3; CDR3nt: TGTGCCAGCAGTGAGAAGGGACAGGGAAACACCATATATTTT; CDR3aa: CASSEKGQGNTIYF
abundance: .; d_gene: TRBD1; v_gene: TRBV5-6; j_gene: TRBJ1-5; CDR3nt: TGTGCCAGCAGCTTGGACAGGGGATACGCTCAGCCCCAGCATTTT; CDR3aa: CASSLDRGYAQPQHF
abundance: .; d_gene: TRBD1; v_gene: TRBV7-3; j_gene: TRBJ2-7; CDR3nt: TGTGCCAGCAGCTTCACAGGGGTGAGCGAGCAGTACTTC; CDR3aa: CASSFTGVSEQYF
abundance: .; d_gene: TRBD1; v_gene: TRBV5-1; j_gene: TRBJ1-2; CDR3nt: TGCGCCAGCAGCAGTACAGGGGTGGACTATGGCTACACCTTC; CDR3aa: CASSSTGVDYGYTF
abundance: .; d_gene: TRBD1; v_gene: TRBV7-2; j_gene: TRBJ1-4; CDR3nt: TGTGCCAGCAGCTTAGCAGGGGGCGTAATTAATGAAAAACTGTTTTTT; CDR3aa: CASSLAGGVINEKLFF
abundance: .; d_gene: .; v_gene: TRBV19; j_gene: TRBJ2-7; CDR3nt: TGTGCCAGTAGTGCGGCGGTCGGGTCCTACGAGCAGTACTTC; CDR3aa: CASSAAVGSYEQYF
abundance: .; d_gene: TRBD1; v_gene: TRBV10-3; j_gene: TRBJ2-3; CDR3nt: TGTGCCATCAGTGATCCACAGGGGTCCCCCACAGATACGCAGTATTTT; CDR3aa: CAISDPQGSPTDTQYF
abundance: .; d_gene: .; v_gene: TRBV19; j_gene: TRBJ1-3; CDR3nt: TGTGCCAGTAGTACACCATACGCGGGGCTGAGCTCTGGAAACACCATATATTTT; CDR3aa: CASSTPYAGLSSGNTIYF
abundance: .; d_gene: TRBD1; v_gene: TRBV29-1; j_gene: TRBJ2-1; CDR3nt: TGCAGCGCGATAGGGACAGACAATGAGCAGTTCTTC; CDR3aa: CSAIGTDNEQFF
abundance: .; d_gene: .; v_gene: TRBV7-2; j_gene: TRBJ2-4; CDR3nt: TGTGCCAGCAGCTTGAGAACAGCCAAAAACATTCAGTACTTC; CDR3aa: CASSLRTAKNIQYF
abundance: once; d_gene: TRBD1; v_gene: TRBV5-8; j_gene: TRBJ1-4; CDR3nt: TGTGCCAGCAGCCACGGGACAGAGAATGAAAAACTGTTTTTT; CDR3aa: CASSHGTENEKLFF
abundance: .; d_gene: TRBD2; v_gene: TRBV2; j_gene: TRBJ2-2; CDR3nt: TGTGCCAGCTCTGGGACTAGCGGGAACACCGGGGAGCTGTTTTTT; CDR3aa: CASSGTSGNTGELFF
abundance: .; d_gene: .; v_gene: TRBV19; j_gene: TRBJ2-2; CDR3nt: TGTGCCAGTAGTATTAACGGACAGAACACCGGGGAGCTGTTTTTT; CDR3aa: CASSINGQNTGELFF
abundance: .; d_gene: .; v_gene: TRBV18; j_gene: TRBJ1-1; CDR3nt: TGTGCCAGCTCACCACTCCCGCCTGGGAGGGACACTGAAGCTTTCTTT; CDR3aa: CASSPLPPGRDTEAFF
abundance: .; d_gene: TRBD1; v_gene: TRBV6-1; j_gene: TRBJ1-6; CDR3nt: TGTGCCAGCGGGGGACAGGGTATAATGTCACCCCTCCACTTT; CDR3aa: CASGGQGIMSPLHF
abundance: .; d_gene: .; v_gene: TRBV5-6; j_gene: TRBJ2-3; CDR3nt: TGTGCCAGCAGCCTGAGATCTAGCGCCGCCAACACAGATACGCAGTATTTT; CDR3aa: CASSLRSSAANTDTQYF
abundance: .; d_gene: .; v_gene: TRBV2; j_gene: TRBJ2-2; CDR3nt: TGTGCCAGCGGACGATCGGGGAGCGGGGAGCTGTTTTTT; CDR3aa: CASGRSGSGELFF
abundance: .; d_gene: .; v_gene: TRBV19; j_gene: TRBJ1-2; CDR3nt: TGTGCCAGTATGGGCAGCTCAGACTATGGCTACACCTTC; CDR3aa: CASMGSSDYGYTF
abundance: once; d_gene: .; v_gene: TRBV9; j_gene: TRBJ2-6; CDR3nt: TGTGCCAGCAGCGTAGAGGGGCGGCAGGCATCTGGGGCCAACGTCCTGACTTTC; CDR3aa: CASSVEGRQASGANVLTF
abundance: .; d_gene: .; v_gene: TRBV13; j_gene: TRBJ1-1; CDR3nt: TGTGCCAGCAGCCCCTCAGGGACTAGGGGAGAAATGAACACTGAAGCTTTCTTT; CDR3aa: CASSPSGTRGEMNTEAFF
abundance: .; d_gene: .; v_gene: TRBV19; j_gene: TRBJ2-1; CDR3nt: TGTGCCAGTAGTATAGGCGGGACCCCTACAGGAGGGTATGAGCAGTTCTTC; CDR3aa: CASSIGGTPTGGYEQFF
abundance: .; d_gene: .; v_gene: TRBV6-1; j_gene: TRBJ1-2; CDR3nt: TGTGCCAGCAGTGAATCCGGGGGGGATGGCTACACCTTC; CDR3aa: CASSESGGDGYTF
abundance: .; d_gene: TRBD2; v_gene: TRBV5-4; j_gene: TRBJ2-5; CDR3nt: TGTGCCAGCAGCCAACCGGGGGGGCGACCTGGAACCCAGTACTTC; CDR3aa: CASSQPGGRPGTQYF
abundance: .; d_gene: TRBD1; v_gene: TRBV6-6; j_gene: TRBJ2-3; CDR3nt: TGTGCCAGCAGTACTAATCCAGGGGGAACCACAGATACGCAGTATTTT; CDR3aa: CASSTNPGGTTDTQYF
abundance: .; d_gene: .; v_gene: TRBV29-1; j_gene: TRBJ2-1; CDR3nt: TGCAGCGTACCTGCCGGGAGCTCCTACAATGAGCAGTTCTTC; CDR3aa: CSVPAGSSYNEQFF
abundance: once; d_gene: .; v_gene: TRBV7-9; j_gene: TRBJ2-7; CDR3nt: TGTGCCAGCAGGCGGGACAGCGCATCCTACGAGCAGTACTTC; CDR3aa: CASRRDSASYEQYF
abundance: .; d_gene: TRBD1; v_gene: TRBV4-1; j_gene: TRBJ2-7; CDR3nt: TGCGCCAGCAGCCTATCACGGGGGACAGGGGACTACGAGCAGTACTTC; CDR3aa: CASSLSRGTGDYEQYF
abundance: .; d_gene: .; v_gene: TRBV6-5; j_gene: TRBJ1-4; CDR3nt: TGTGCCAGCAGTTACAACCACGGGGGAGGAGAAAAACTGTTTTTT; CDR3aa: CASSYNHGGGEKLFF
abundance: .; d_gene: TRBD2; v_gene: TRBV11-3; j_gene: TRBJ2-1; CDR3nt: TGTGCCAGCAGCCTAGCGGGATCCAATGAGCAGTTCTTC; CDR3aa: CASSLAGSNEQFF
abundance: .; d_gene: TRBD1; v_gene: TRBV5-1; j_gene: TRBJ2-2; CDR3nt: TGCGCCAGCAGCTTTCGGACAGGAAACACCGGGGAGCTGTTTTTT; CDR3aa: CASSFRTGNTGELFF
abundance: .; d_gene: .; v_gene: TRBV5-6; j_gene: TRBJ2-7; CDR3nt: TGTGCCAGCAGCTTAGATGTGGAGACTGTTCGTACCTACGAGCAGTACTTC; CDR3aa: CASSLDVETVRTYEQYF
abundance: .; d_gene: TRBD2; v_gene: TRBV5-1; j_gene: TRBJ2-7; CDR3nt: TGCGCCAGCAGCTTGGGACTAGCGGGGGGCTGGGTTGAGAACGAGCAGTACTTC; CDR3aa: CASSLGLAGGWVENEQYF
abundance: .; d_gene: .; v_gene: TRBV5-1; j_gene: TRBJ1-5; CDR3nt: TGCGCCAGCAGCTTAGGCCCCCGGAGGAACAATCAGCCCCAGCATTTT; CDR3aa: CASSLGPRRNNQPQHF
abundance: .; d_gene: TRBD1; v_gene: TRBV13; j_gene: TRBJ2-5; CDR3nt: TGTGCCAGCAGCACAAGACAGGGGGGGTACCAAGAGACCCAGTACTTC; CDR3aa: CASSTRQGGYQETQYF
abundance: .; d_gene: .; v_gene: TRBV7-7; j_gene: TRBJ2-2; CDR3nt: TGTGCTAGCAGTCAGGATCGCACCGGGGAGCTGTTTTTT; CDR3aa: CASSQDRTGELFF
abundance: .; d_gene: .; v_gene: TRBV27; j_gene: TRBJ1-3; CDR3nt: TGTGCCAGCTCTTCGGTAGCCGGAAACACCATATATTTT; CDR3aa: CASSSVAGNTIYF
abundance: .; d_gene: .; v_gene: TRBV15; j_gene: TRBJ1-5; CDR3nt: TGTGCCACCAGCAGAGACAAGCTTGGTGAGCCCCAGCATTTT; CDR3aa: CATSRDKLGEPQHF
abundance: .; d_gene: .; v_gene: TRBV14; j_gene: TRBJ2-7; CDR3nt: TGTGCCAGCAGCCAAGGGGCGGGGTCCCCCTACGAGCAGTACTTC; CDR3aa: CASSQGAGSPYEQYF
abundance: .; d_gene: .; v_gene: TRBV7-9; j_gene: TRBJ1-4; CDR3nt: TGTGCCAGCAGCTTCGGGGGGCGAGCTAATGAAAAACTGTTTTTT; CDR3aa: CASSFGGRANEKLFF
abundance: once; d_gene: .; v_gene: TRBV6-5; j_gene: TRBJ2-7; CDR3nt: TGTGCCAGCAGTTTCAGCTACGAGCAGTACTTC; CDR3aa: CASSFSYEQYF
abundance: once; d_gene: .; v_gene: TRBV5-1; j_gene: TRBJ2-7; CDR3nt: TGCGCCAGCAGGAGTGGGACTCACGAGCAGTACTTC; CDR3aa: CASRSGTHEQYF
abundance: .; d_gene: TRBD1; v_gene: TRBV11-2; j_gene: TRBJ2-7; CDR3nt: TGTGCCAGCAGCTTAGGACAGGGGGCCTACGAGCAGTACTTC; CDR3aa: CASSLGQGAYEQYF
abundance: .; d_gene: .; v_gene: TRBV10-2; j_gene: TRBJ1-4; CDR3nt: TGCGCCAGCAGAGAACAGGAGACTAATGAAAAACTGTTTTTT; CDR3aa: CASREQETNEKLFF
abundance: .; d_gene: .; v_gene: TRBV6-6; j_gene: TRBJ2-1; CDR3nt: TGTGCCAGCAGTTCAGGCAATGAGCAGTTCTTC; CDR3aa: CASSSGNEQFF
abundance: .; d_gene: .; v_gene: TRBV6-4; j_gene: TRBJ2-5; CDR3nt: TGTGCCAGCAGTGACTCGCCGGGCAGGGGCCAAGAGACCCAGTACTTC; CDR3aa: CASSDSPGRGQETQYF